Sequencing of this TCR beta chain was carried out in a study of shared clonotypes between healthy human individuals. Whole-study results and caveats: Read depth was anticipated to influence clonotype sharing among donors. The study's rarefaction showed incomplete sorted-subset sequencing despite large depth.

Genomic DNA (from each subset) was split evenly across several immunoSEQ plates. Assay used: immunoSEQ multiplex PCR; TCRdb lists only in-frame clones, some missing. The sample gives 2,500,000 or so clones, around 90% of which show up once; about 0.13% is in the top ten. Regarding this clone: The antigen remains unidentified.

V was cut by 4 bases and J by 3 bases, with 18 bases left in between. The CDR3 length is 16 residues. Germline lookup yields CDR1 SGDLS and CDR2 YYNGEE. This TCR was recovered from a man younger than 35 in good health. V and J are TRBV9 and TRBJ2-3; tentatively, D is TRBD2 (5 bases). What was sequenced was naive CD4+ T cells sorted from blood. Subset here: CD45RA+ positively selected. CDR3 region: CASSSRIRERTDTQYF. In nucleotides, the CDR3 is TGTGCCAGCAGCTCTCGGATTAGGGAGAGGACAGATACGCAGTATTTT.